This T cell receptor beta chain appears in the sequencing data of a study of blood T cell repertoires in COVID-19. Study-wide context: Samples came from the United States, Italy and Spain, spanning acute and convalescent COVID-19.

Among Cohort 3 donors, those recovered had two negative PCRs, clearance, or symptom resolution. Original analysis: It was from reference gene primer amplification that nucleated cell counts were estimated. The repertoire was sequenced with immunoSEQ multiplex PCR; TCRdb's copy has only in-frame clones and lacks some. V and J calls and clone size come straight from that table; D and trimming were deduced from the DNA. The data show over 250,000 clones, with nearly 90% seen just once and 0.75% to 1% held by the top ten. Germline V gene data show CDR1 as SGDLS and CDR2 as YYNGEE. Trimming pared 3 bases from V and 0 bases from J, leaving 13 bases between. The CDR3 consists of 15 residues.

V and J are TRBV9 and TRBJ2-7; the D gene is possibly TRBD2 (6 bases). The sample taken for sequencing was PBMCs or T cells enriched from blood (not recorded which). The origin of this receptor is a woman aged 25-40 years who had recovered from COVID-19. The CDR3, as DNA: TGTGCCAGCAGCGAAAGGGACTCAAGCTCCTACGAGCAGTACTTC. The encoded protein is CASSERDSSSYEQYF. Full variable domain (missing parts from reference TRBV9 and TRBJ2-7): DSGVTQTPKHLITATGQRVTLRCSPRSGDLSVYWYQQSLDQGLQFLIQYYNGEERAKGNILERFSAQQFPDLHSELNLSSLELGDSALYFCASSERDSSSYEQYFGPGTRLTVT.